This TCR beta chain was sequenced in a study of CD8+ T cells in alopecia areata. In germline, CDR1 is SEHNR, CDR2 FQNEAQ (reference sequence). The CDR3 covers 17 residues. Trimming took 5 bases from V and 3 from J; bases not matched to a gene: 13. RNA was extracted and reverse transcribed into cDNA as the sequencing template. Using immunoSEQ multiplex PCR, the repertoire was profiled, and TCRdb retains in-frame clones only, with some absent. Among some 150,000 clones listed, about 88% were seen once. Treatment given: oral pan-JAK inhibitor, 5-10 mg twice daily. Sorted populations comprised CD4+ and CD8+ T cells obtained from PBMCs.

The sequencing used CD8+ T cells sorted from blood, collected at week 4, from a patient treated with tofacitinib. This TCR came from a human donor with alopecia areata. This chain connects TRBV7-9 to TRBJ1-2; 9 bases agree with TRBD1. The DNA for the CDR3 is TGTGCCAGCAGCACCGGGACAGGGTTCATCTCAGACTATGGCTACACCTTC. Translating it yields CASSTGTGFISDYGYTF.